This T cell receptor (beta chain) was sequenced during a study of CD8 T cells in ankylosing spondylitis (dated by TCRdb to about 2017). Notes on the research overall: The study set out to find disease-linked TCR variants by profiling T cell receptor beta repertoires in ankylosing spondylitis patients and healthy donors. The whole study cohort included 85 to 120 healthy donors and 20 to 25 ankylosing spondylitis patients. Peripheral blood was sampled, and synovial fluid was also collected from ankylosing spondylitis patients. Summary of the overall study and its limitations: The disease-linked clones were reported as significantly enriched in matched synovial fluid samples from ankylosing spondylitis patients. Some of the motif variants had been reported before in the synovial fluid and blood of reactive arthritis patients, a finding that suggests common disease-initiation mechanisms. A CD8+ phenotype was shown by the disease-linked clones, which were found at relatively low frequencies in peripheral blood. Blood from ankylosing spondylitis patients appeared to be characterized by a TCR beta motif composed of eight highly homologous amino acid variants.

CDR1 and CDR2 were assigned from the germline V gene (reference sequence) as SGHKS and YYEKEE. Counted from cysteine to phenylalanine, this CDR3 has 14 amino acids. The CDR3 DNA has 42 bases and is translated from base 1. V was cut back by 1 base and J by 3 bases, leaving a gap of 8 bases between them. This clonotype occurred a few times. The antigen it recognizes is unknown. There are no base qualities to consult, and no much larger clone falls within one base. This sample was sequenced with an Illumina HiSeq 2500. Quantitative 5'-RACE with molecular barcodes was the method used to prepare the TCR beta libraries. In the original analysis: Disease-linked TCR variants were identified with a new computational method built on a probabilistic model of VDJ rearrangement. TCRdb took the public reads, trimmed them with fastp at Q25, ran MiXCR for clone calling and kept in-frame beta chains. When rows share a CDR3 protein, they turn into one entry using the most common DNA and genes. The V and J calls come from TCRdb's annotation, not from the publication. This sample holds about 90,000 distinct CDR3 sequences; 27% were observed only once. The top ten clones comprise roughly three fifths of the sample.

Sequenced material: blood, either unsorted or a sorted T cell fraction (not recorded which). This sequence originates from a male donor with ankylosing spondylitis or in good health (not recorded which). This sequence uses TRBV5-5 and TRBJ1-5; the D gene is not confidently resolved. The base sequence is TGTGCCAGCAGCTTGTGGGGTGCCAATCAGCCCCAGCATTTT. It translates as CASSLWGANQPQHF.